The subject of this entry is one T cell receptor (beta chain). TCRdb keeps only in-frame clones here, not all; method: immunoSEQ multiplex PCR. The table records approximately 250,000 clones, 83% of them present only once. The data stem from a study of blood T cell repertoires in COVID-19. The ends lost 5 bases at V and 7 bases at J; junction bases unmatched: 11. The CDR3 loop spans 17 amino acids. Per germline, CDR1 SGHTA and CDR2 FQGNSA. The sequenced sample was peripheral blood. The origin of this receptor is a human donor in a cohort sampled during active COVID-19. The rearrangement links TRBV7-2 to TRBJ2-2, with 12 bases matching TRBD2. CDR3 loop: CASSLRRLAGDLGELFF. In DNA, the CDR3 is TGTGCCAGCAGCCTACGCCGACTAGCGGGAGACCTCGGGGAGCTGTTTTTT.